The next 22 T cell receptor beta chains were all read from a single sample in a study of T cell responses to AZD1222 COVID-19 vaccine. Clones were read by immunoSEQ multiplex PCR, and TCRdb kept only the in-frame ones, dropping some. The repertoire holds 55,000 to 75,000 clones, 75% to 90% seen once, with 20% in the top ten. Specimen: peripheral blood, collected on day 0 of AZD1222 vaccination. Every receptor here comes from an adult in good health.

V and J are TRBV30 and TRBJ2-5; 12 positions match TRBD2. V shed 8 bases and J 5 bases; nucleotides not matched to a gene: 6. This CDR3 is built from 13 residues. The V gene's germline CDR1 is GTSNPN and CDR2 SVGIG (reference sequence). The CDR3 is CARTSGNGETQYF. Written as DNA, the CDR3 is TGTGCCCGGACTAGCGGGAACGGGGAGACCCAGTACTTC.

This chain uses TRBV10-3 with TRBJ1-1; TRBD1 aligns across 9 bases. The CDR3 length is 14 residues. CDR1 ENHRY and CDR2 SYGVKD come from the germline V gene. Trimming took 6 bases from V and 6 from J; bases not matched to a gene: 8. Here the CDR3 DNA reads TGTGCCATCAGCCTAGGACAGGGGAAACCTGAAGCTTTCTTT. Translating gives CAISLGQGKPEAFF.

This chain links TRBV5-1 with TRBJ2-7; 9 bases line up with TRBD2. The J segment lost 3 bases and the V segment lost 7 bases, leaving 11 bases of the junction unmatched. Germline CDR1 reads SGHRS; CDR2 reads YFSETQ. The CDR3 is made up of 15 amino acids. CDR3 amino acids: CASGYLPSGIYEQYF. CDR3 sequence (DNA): TGCGCCAGCGGATATCTACCTAGCGGGATCTACGAGCAGTACTTC.

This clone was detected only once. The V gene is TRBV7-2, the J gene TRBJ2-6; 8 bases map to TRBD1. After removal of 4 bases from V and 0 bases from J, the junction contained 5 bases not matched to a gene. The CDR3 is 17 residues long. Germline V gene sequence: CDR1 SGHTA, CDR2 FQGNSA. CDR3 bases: TGTGCCAGCAGCTCCGGGACAGGCCTCTCTGGGGCCAACGTCCTGACTTTC. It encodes CASSSGTGLSGANVLTF.

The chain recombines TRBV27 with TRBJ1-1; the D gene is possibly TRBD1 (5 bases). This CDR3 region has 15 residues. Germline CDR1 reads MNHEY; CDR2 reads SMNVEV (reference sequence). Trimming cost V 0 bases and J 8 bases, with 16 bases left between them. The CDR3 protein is CASSLSTVLRGEAFF. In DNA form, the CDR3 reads TGTGCCAGCAGTTTATCCACAGTGTTGCGGGGGGAAGCTTTCTTT.

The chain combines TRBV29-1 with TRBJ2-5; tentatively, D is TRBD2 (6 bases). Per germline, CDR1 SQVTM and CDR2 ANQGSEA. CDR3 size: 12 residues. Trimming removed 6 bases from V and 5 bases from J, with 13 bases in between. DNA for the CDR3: TGCAGCGTAGGCGCGGGGATGGAGACCCAGTACTTC. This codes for CSVGAGMETQYF.

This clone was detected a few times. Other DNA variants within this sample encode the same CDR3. The CDR3 DNA sequence: TGTGCCAGCAGCTTAGGGCAGATCCAAGAGACCCAGTACTTC. Protein product: CASSLGQIQETQYF. The chain recombines TRBV7-9 with TRBJ2-5; no definite D call. The germline CDR1 and CDR2 sequences are SEHNR and FQNEAQ (reference sequence). Trimming took 1 base from V and 1 from J, leaving 7 bases between them. This CDR3 has 14 amino acids.

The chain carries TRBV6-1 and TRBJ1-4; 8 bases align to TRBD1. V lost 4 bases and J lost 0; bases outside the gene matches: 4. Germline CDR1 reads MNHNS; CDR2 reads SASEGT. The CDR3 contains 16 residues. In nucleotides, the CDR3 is TGTGCCAGCAGTGGAGACAGGGGTTCAACTAATGAAAAACTGTTTTTT. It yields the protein CASSGDRGSTNEKLFF.

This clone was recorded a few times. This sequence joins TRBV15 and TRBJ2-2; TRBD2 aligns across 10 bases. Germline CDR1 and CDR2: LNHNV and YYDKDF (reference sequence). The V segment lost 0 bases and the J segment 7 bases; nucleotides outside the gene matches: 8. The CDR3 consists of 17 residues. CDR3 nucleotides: TGTGCCACCAGCAGAGATCGGAGCGGGAGGGCCAACGGGGAGCTGTTTTTT. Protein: CATSRDRSGRANGELFF.

CDR3 region: CASSIITTVVHEAFF. DNA for the CDR3: TGTGCCAGCAGCATAATCACGACAGTCGTCCATGAAGCTTTCTTT. The gene calls are TRBV13 and TRBJ1-1; D is perhaps TRBD1 (5 bases). Trimming shortened V by 5 bases and J by 7 bases, and 20 bases separated the two germline ends. The germline V gene has CDR1 PRHDT and CDR2 FYEKMQ (reference sequence). The CDR3 runs 15 residues.

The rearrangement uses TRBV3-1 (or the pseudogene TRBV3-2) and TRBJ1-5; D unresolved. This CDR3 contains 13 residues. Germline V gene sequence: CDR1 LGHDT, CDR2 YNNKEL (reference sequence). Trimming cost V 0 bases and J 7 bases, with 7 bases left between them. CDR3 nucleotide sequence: TGTGCCAGCAGCCAAGACCCACGGCAGCCCCAGCATTTT. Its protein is CASSQDPRQPQHF.

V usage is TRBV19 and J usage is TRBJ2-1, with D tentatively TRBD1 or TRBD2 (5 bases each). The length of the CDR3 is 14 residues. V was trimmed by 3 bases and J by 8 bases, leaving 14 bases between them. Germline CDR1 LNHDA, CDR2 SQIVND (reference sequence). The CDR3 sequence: CASSMGPFSDEQFF. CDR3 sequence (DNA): TGTGCCAGTAGTATGGGACCCTTTTCGGATGAGCAGTTCTTC.

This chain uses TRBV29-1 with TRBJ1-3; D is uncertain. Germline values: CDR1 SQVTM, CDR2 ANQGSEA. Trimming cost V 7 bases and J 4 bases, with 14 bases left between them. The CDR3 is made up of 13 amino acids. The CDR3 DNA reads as TGCAGCGCGTTGTCAGGACGGGGAAACACCATATATTTT. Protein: CSALSGRGNTIYF.

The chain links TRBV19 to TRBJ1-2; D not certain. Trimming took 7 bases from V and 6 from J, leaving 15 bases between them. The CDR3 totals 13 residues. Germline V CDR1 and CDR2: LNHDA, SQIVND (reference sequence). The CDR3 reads CASTPRSLHGYTF. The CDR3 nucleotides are TGTGCCAGTACCCCCAGGAGTTTGCATGGCTACACCTTC.

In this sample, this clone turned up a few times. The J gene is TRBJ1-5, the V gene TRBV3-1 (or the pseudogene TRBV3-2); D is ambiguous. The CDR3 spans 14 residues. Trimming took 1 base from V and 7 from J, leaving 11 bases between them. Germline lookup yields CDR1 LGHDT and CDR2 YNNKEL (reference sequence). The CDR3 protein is CASSQGSGSQPQHF. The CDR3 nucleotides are TGTGCCAGCAGCCAAGGGAGTGGATCCCAGCCCCAGCATTTT.

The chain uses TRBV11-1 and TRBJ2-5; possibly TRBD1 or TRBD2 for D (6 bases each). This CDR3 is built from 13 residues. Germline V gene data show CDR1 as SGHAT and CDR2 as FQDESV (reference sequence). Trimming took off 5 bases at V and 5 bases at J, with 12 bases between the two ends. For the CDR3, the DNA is TGTGCCAGCAGCCCCGAAGGGGGGGAGACCCAGTACTTC. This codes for CASSPEGGETQYF.

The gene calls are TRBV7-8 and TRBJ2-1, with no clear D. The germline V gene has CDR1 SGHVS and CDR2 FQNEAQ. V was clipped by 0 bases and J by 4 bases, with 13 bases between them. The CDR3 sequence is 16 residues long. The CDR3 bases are TGTGCCAGCAGCTTAGCGGGTCAGCAAAGTTACAATGAGCAGTTCTTC. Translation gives CASSLAGQQSYNEQFF. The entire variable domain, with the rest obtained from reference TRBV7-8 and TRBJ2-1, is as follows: GAGVSQSPRYKVAKRGQDVALRCDPISGHVSLFWYQQALGQGPEFLTYFQNEAQLDKSGLPSDRFFAERPEGSVSTLKIQRTQQEDSAVYLCASSLAGQQSYNEQFFGPGTRLTVL.

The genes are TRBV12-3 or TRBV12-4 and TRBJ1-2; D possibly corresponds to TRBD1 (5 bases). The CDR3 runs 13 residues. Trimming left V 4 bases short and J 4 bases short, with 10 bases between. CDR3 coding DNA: TGTGCCAGCAGTTGGGGGTCCGCCTATGGCTACACCTTC. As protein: CASSWGSAYGYTF.

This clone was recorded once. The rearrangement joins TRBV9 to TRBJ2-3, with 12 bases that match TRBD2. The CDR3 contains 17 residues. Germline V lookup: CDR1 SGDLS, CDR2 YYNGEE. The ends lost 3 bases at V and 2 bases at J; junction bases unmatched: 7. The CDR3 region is CASSGGLAGGLTDTQYF. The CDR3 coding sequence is TGTGCCAGCAGCGGGGGACTAGCGGGTGGGCTCACAGATACGCAGTATTTT.

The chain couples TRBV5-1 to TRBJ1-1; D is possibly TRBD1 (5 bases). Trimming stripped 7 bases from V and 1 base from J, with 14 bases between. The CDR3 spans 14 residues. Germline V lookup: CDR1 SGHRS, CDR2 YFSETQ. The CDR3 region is CASRLGVGNTEAFF. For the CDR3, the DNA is TGCGCCAGCCGCCTGGGGGTTGGGAACACTGAAGCTTTCTTT.

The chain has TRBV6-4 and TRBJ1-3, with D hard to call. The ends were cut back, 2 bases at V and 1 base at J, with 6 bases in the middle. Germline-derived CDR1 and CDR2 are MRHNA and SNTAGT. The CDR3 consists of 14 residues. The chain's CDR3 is CASSDGGSGNTIYF. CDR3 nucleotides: TGTGCCAGCAGTGACGGAGGATCTGGAAACACCATATATTTT.

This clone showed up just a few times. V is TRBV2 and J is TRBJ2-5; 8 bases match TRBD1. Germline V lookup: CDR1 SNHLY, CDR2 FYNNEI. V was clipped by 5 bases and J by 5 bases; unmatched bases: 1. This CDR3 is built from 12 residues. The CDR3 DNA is TGTGCCAGCAGTCGGGACAGGGAGACCCAGTACTTC. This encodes CASSRDRETQYF.